These 24 T cell receptor beta chains originate from one sample sequenced in a study of early T cells in non-severe SARS-CoV-2 infection. TCRdb re-analysed the 5' RACE reads in MiXCR, keeping a single row per CDR3 protein. This sample has over 50,000 distinct CDR3 sequences, with 6.5% to 9% found just once. Input material: whole blood. These receptors all come from an adult who was a healthcare worker with PCR-confirmed SARS-CoV-2 infection or an uninfected control (not recorded which).

This clonotype is deemed medium-sized. The genes are TRBV11-2 and TRBJ2-1; no reliable D call. Trimming took off 5 bases at V and 6 bases at J, with 8 bases between the two ends. Germline assignment: CDR1 SGHAT and CDR2 FQNNGV. CDR3 length: 12 residues. The CDR3 sequence: CASSLTRNEQFF. The CDR3 DNA reads TGTGCCAGCAGCCTAACCCGCAATGAGCAGTTCTTC.

This clonotype is a singleton in its sample. A much bigger clone sits one base away, suggesting this may be a read error. The chain combines TRBV7-9 with TRBJ2-1, with TRBD1 identical over 9 bases. Germline V gene sequence: CDR1 SEHNR, CDR2 FQNEAQ (reference sequence). The CDR3 extends over 15 amino acids. The CDR3 protein is CVSSSDRGLHNEQFF. In DNA, the CDR3 is TGTGTCAGCAGCTCGGACAGGGGATTACACAATGAGCAGTTCTTC. Full variable domain (rest looked up from reference TRBV7-9 and TRBJ2-1): DTGVSQNPRHKITKRGQNVTFRCDPISEHNRLYWYRQTLGQGPEFLTYFQNEAQLEKSRLLSDRFSAERPKGSFSTLEIQRTEQGDSAMYLCVSSSDRGLHNEQFFGPGTRLTVL.

The J gene is TRBJ2-1, the V gene TRBV5-1, with D perhaps matching TRBD1 or TRBD2 (6 bases each). The CDR3 spans 14 residues. The germline V and J ends were trimmed by 0 bases and 5 bases, with 9 bases remaining between them. Germline lookup yields CDR1 SGHRS and CDR2 YFSETQ. CDR3 loop: CASSLVRGDNEQFF. CDR3 DNA sequence: TGCGCCAGCAGCTTGGTGAGGGGGGACAATGAGCAGTTCTTC.

Note on this clonotype: A much more abundant neighbour one base away suggests this may be a read error. This chain links TRBV29-1 with TRBJ1-4; unclear D gene. Deletions cut 7 bases from V and 8 bases from J, with 8 bases between. Germline CDR1 is SQVTM and CDR2 is ANQGSEA. The CDR3 length is 10 residues. CDR3 sequence: CSALREKLFF. CDR3 in DNA: TGCAGCGCTCTCCGGGAAAAACTGTTTTTT. The variable domain in full, completed from reference TRBV29-1 and TRBJ1-4, reads SAVISQKPSRDICQRGTSLTIQCQVDSQVTMMFWYRQQPGQSLTLIATANQGSEATYESGFVIDKFPISRPNLTFSTLTVSNMSPEDSSIYLCSALREKLFFGSGTQLSVL.

The chain couples TRBV7-3 to TRBJ2-1; the match to TRBD2 covers 14 bases. In germline, CDR1 is SGHTA, CDR2 FQGTGA. The length of the CDR3 is 18 residues. After removal of 6 bases from V and 8 bases from J, the junction contained 15 bases not matched to a gene. For the CDR3, the DNA is TGTGCCAGCAGTCTTATCCCGGGACTAGCGGGAGATAGGCATGAGCAGTTCTTC. Translation gives CASSLIPGLAGDRHEQFF.

This clonotype was observed a handful of times. The rearrangement joins TRBV6-2 or TRBV6-3 to TRBJ2-3; no firm D call. The V and J ends lost 2 bases and 2 bases respectively, with 5 bases between them. Per the germline V gene, CDR1 is MNHEY and CDR2 is SVGEGT. The CDR3 runs to 13 residues. The CDR3 DNA reads as TGTGCCAGCAGTTACAAGGACACAGATACGCAGTATTTT. Protein sequence: CASSYKDTDTQYF.

This clonotype was seen ten or more times. The rearrangement joins TRBV7-9 to TRBJ2-3, with 8 bases aligning to TRBD1. The V gene's germline CDR1 is SEHNR and CDR2 FQNEAQ (reference sequence). The ends lost 5 bases at V and 1 base at J; junction bases unmatched: 8. The CDR3 loop spans 16 amino acids. CDR3 nucleotide sequence: TGTGCCAGCAGCCCCAAGGACAGGGAGGGCACAGATACGCAGTATTTT. Amino acids: CASSPKDREGTDTQYF.

At least ten counts were recorded for this clonotype. The CDR3 coding sequence is TGTGCCAGCAGCCAAGATGAGGGGAATTCACCCCTCCACTTT. It codes for CASSQDEGNSPLHF. The chain uses TRBV3-1 and TRBJ1-6; perhaps TRBD1 as D (5 bases). The CDR3 runs 14 residues. Germline assignment: CDR1 LGHDT and CDR2 YNNKEL (reference sequence). Trimming shortened V by 0 bases and J by 7 bases, and 7 bases separated the two germline ends.

CDR3 nucleotides: TGTGCCAGCAGTTTACTCGGACAGGCTTACGAGCAGTACTTC. It codes for CASSLLGQAYEQYF. The chain has TRBV28 and TRBJ2-7, with TRBD1 identical over 7 bases. V lost 2 bases, J lost 4 bases, and 5 bases stayed unmatched. The CDR3 contains 14 residues. Germline V gene data show CDR1 as MDHEN and CDR2 as SYDVKM.

This clonotype came up many times. CDR3 nucleotides: TGTGCCAGCAGCGGTTTCATGAACACTGAAGCTTTCTTT. This codes for CASSGFMNTEAFF. The chain is built from TRBV28 and TRBJ1-1; D unclear. The V gene's germline CDR1 is MDHEN and CDR2 SYDVKM. CDR3 length: 13 residues. V gave up 6 bases and J gave up 0 bases, with 8 bases separating them.

This clonotype has more than one count but fewer than ten. The chain links TRBV28 to TRBJ2-7; maybe TRBD1 (6 bases). CDR1 and CDR2 (germline): MDHEN, SYDVKM. V was cut by 7 bases and J by 2 bases, with 21 bases left in between. The CDR3 is made up of 16 amino acids. The CDR3 loop is CASIPGQFFSAYEQYF. The CDR3 nucleotides are TGTGCCAGCATTCCAGGACAGTTTTTCTCTGCCTACGAGCAGTACTTC. The variable domain in full, completed from reference TRBV28 and TRBJ2-7, reads DVKVTQSSRYLVKRTGEKVFLECVQDMDHENMFWYRQDPGLGLRLIYFSYDVKMKEKGDIPEGYSVSREKKERFSLILESASTNQTSMYLCASIPGQFFSAYEQYFGPGTRLTVT.

This clonotype was counted many times. This chain joins TRBV9 and TRBJ2-2; D unclear. Trimming cost V 0 bases and J 0 bases, with 9 bases left between them. Germline V gene sequence: CDR1 SGDLS, CDR2 YYNGEE. This CDR3 has 16 residues. CDR3 in amino acids: CASSVEAISNTGELFF. CDR3 bases: TGTGCCAGCAGCGTAGAGGCGATATCGAACACCGGGGAGCTGTTTTTT.

This clonotype was counted ten times or more. V and J are TRBV6-6 and TRBJ2-4; a possible D gene is TRBD2 (5 bases). The length of the CDR3 is 16 residues. CDR1 is MNHNY and CDR2 is SVGAGI in the germline V gene (reference sequence). Trimming took 7 bases from V and 0 from J, leaving 16 bases between them. In DNA form, the CDR3 reads TGTGCCAGCACTCCGAGGGATTTACTAGCCAAAAACATTCAGTACTTC. Translation: CASTPRDLLAKNIQYF.

The chain is built from TRBV7-2 and TRBJ1-2, with D possibly TRBD1 on 6 matching bases. This CDR3 is built from 13 residues. Trimming pared 1 base from V and 7 bases from J, leaving 10 bases between. From germline, CDR1 is SGHTA and CDR2 FQGNSA. The DNA for the CDR3 is TGTGCCAGCAGCTTAGACAGGGAAGGTGGCTACACCTTC. Translating it yields CASSLDREGGYTF.

In this sample, this clonotype turned up many times. This rearrangement joins TRBV5-1 to TRBJ2-4; D gene uncertain. This CDR3 region has 16 residues. CDR1 and CDR2 from the germline V gene are SGHRS and YFSETQ. Trimming stripped 0 bases from V and 1 base from J, with 11 bases between. In DNA form, the CDR3 reads TGCGCCAGCAGCTTGGCTGGGTATGAGGCCAAAAACATTCAGTACTTC. This encodes CASSLAGYEAKNIQYF.

In this sample, this clonotype turned up many times. The chain joins TRBV20-1 to TRBJ1-1; D uncertain. The CDR3 runs 17 residues. V lost 0 bases, J lost 2 bases, and 19 bases lay in between. From germline, CDR1 is DFQATT and CDR2 SNEGSKA (reference sequence). CDR3 in amino acids: CSARDLASVSGNTEAFF. In DNA, the CDR3 is TGCAGTGCTAGAGATCTCGCCTCGGTCTCCGGAAACACTGAAGCTTTCTTT.

This clonotype was observed a handful of times. The chain joins TRBV6-6 to TRBJ2-4; 14 bases are a match to TRBD2. The germline gives CDR1 MNHNY, CDR2 SVGAGI (reference sequence). V lost 8 bases, J lost 10 bases, and 19 bases stayed unmatched. The CDR3 length is 18 residues. DNA for the CDR3: TGTGCCAGCGCCGTCACGGAACCGGGACTAGCGGGAGTGGGGATTCAGTACTTC. Protein sequence: CASAVTEPGLAGVGIQYF.

This CDR3 reads CASSQAFSYNEQFF. DNA of the CDR3: TGTGCCAGCAGCCAAGCCTTTTCCTACAATGAGCAGTTCTTC. This sequence joins TRBV11-2 and TRBJ2-1; D not certain. The CDR3 is 14 residues long. Looked up from germline, CDR1 is SGHAT and CDR2 is FQNNGV. Trimming shortened V by 5 bases and J by 1 base, and 9 bases separated the two germline ends.

The chain uses TRBV11-3 and TRBJ2-7; 14 bases line up with TRBD2. V lost 4 bases and J lost 2; bases outside the gene matches: 4. The CDR3 runs to 16 residues. The germline CDR1 and CDR2 sequences are SGHNT and YENEEA. CDR3 sequence (DNA): TGTGCCAGCAGCTCAGGACTAGCGGGAGGCGCCTACGAGCAGTACTTC. Its translation: CASSSGLAGGAYEQYF.

The J gene is TRBJ1-2, the V gene TRBV12-3 or TRBV12-4; the match to TRBD1 covers 7 bases. V shed 1 base and J 6 bases; nucleotides not matched to a gene: 11. CDR3 length equals 16 residues. DNA for the CDR3: TGTGCCAGCAGTTTAGGACCTTCCGGGACAGCTAATGGCTACACCTTC. Protein sequence: CASSLGPSGTANGYTF.

The chain links TRBV6-5 to TRBJ1-1; unclear D gene. CDR1 is MNHEY, CDR2 SVGAGI, per germline. This CDR3 comprises 11 residues. The germline V and J ends were trimmed by 4 bases and 6 bases, with 6 bases remaining between them. The chain's CDR3 is CASSLGPEAFF. The CDR3 nucleotides are TGTGCCAGCAGTTTAGGGCCTGAAGCTTTCTTT.

This clonotype was recorded a few times. The V call is TRBV19, the J call TRBJ2-7; 9 nucleotides match TRBD1. The CDR3 spans 14 residues. The V gene's germline CDR1 is LNHDA and CDR2 SQIVND (reference sequence). V was pared by 7 bases and J by 3 bases, with 7 bases of the junction left unmatched. The CDR3 loop reads CASTPGQGNYEQYF. In DNA, the CDR3 is TGTGCCAGTACCCCGGGACAGGGTAACTACGAGCAGTACTTC.

The CDR3 nucleotides are TGTGCCAGCAGCTTTACTAGCGGGAGGATAGATACGCAGTATTTT. It is translated as CASSFTSGRIDTQYF. The chain has TRBV7-2 and TRBJ2-3, with 12 bases aligning to TRBD2. Germline V gene sequence: CDR1 SGHTA, CDR2 FQGNSA. The CDR3 sequence is 15 residues long. J was trimmed by 5 bases and V by 3 bases; bases with no gene match: 3.

This rearrangement joins TRBV5-1 to TRBJ2-3; no definite D call. V lost 5 bases and J lost 0, with 4 bases in between. Germline lookup yields CDR1 SGHRS and CDR2 YFSETQ. The CDR3 sequence is 12 residues long. The CDR3 sequence is CASRLSTDTQYF. The CDR3 bases are TGCGCCAGCAGGTTGAGCACAGATACGCAGTATTTT.